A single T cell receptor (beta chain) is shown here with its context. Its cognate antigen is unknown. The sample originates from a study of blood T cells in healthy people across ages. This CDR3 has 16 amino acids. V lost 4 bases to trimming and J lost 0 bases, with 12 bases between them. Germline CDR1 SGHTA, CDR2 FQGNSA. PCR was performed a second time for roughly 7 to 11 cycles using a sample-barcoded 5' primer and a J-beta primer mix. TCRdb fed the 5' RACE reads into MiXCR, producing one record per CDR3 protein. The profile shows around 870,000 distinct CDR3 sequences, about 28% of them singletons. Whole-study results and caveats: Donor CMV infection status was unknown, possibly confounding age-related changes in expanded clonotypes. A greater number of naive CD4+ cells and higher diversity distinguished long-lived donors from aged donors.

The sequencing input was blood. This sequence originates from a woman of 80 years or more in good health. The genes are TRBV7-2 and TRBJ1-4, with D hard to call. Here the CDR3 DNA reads TGTGCCAGCAGCTGGTTCGGCAGCGCAACTAATGAAAAACTGTTTTTT. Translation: CASSWFGSATNEKLFF.